Sequencing of this T cell receptor beta chain was carried out in a study of CD4 T cells in relation to SARS-CoV-2 and coronaviruses. Study-level information: PBMCs were cultured with antigen for approximately nine days before TCR beta sequencing. The negative reference was HIV-1 Nef peptide pool or peptide-free culture. The restricting HLA molecule for shared crossreactive spike epitopes was mapped. Overall study results and limits: In around three fifths of donors, memory CD4+ clonotypes crossrecognized SARS-CoV-2 and at least one common cold coronavirus spike.

In the case of this clone: As yet, its antigen is unknown.

Only in-frame clones appear in the TCRdb table, and some are missing; sequencing was by immunoSEQ multiplex PCR. The repertoire consists of around 22,000 clones, with roughly 80% occurring once and the leading ten covering around 16%. The unexposed donors gave CD4+ T cells in about 2011-2018, prior to COVID-19. After around nine days of culture, CD4+ T cells were isolated. This CDR3 contains 11 residues. V was clipped by 3 bases and J by 5 bases, with 4 bases between them. Germline lookup yields CDR1 MDHEN and CDR2 SYDVKM. The sequenced sample was CD4+ T cells from PBMCs, cultured in vitro. The clonotype was recovered from a human donor in good health. The chain links TRBV28 to TRBJ1-1; D not resolved. The CDR3 coding sequence is TGTGCCAGCAGTTTGGGGACTGAAGCTTTCTTT. This gives the protein CASSLGTEAFF.